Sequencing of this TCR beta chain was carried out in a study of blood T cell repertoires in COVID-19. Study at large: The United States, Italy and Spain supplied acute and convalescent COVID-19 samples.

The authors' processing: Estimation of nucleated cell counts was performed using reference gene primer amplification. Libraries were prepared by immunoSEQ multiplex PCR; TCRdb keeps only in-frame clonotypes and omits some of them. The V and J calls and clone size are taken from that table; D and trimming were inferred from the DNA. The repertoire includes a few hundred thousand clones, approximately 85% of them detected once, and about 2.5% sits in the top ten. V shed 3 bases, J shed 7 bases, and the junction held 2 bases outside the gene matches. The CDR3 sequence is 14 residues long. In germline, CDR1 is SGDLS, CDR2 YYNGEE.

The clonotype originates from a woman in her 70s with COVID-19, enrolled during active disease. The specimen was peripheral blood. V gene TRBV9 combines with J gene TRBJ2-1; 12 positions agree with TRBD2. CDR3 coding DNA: TGTGCCAGCAGCGGTGGGACTAGCGGGAATGAGCAGTTCTTC. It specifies CASSGGTSGNEQFF.